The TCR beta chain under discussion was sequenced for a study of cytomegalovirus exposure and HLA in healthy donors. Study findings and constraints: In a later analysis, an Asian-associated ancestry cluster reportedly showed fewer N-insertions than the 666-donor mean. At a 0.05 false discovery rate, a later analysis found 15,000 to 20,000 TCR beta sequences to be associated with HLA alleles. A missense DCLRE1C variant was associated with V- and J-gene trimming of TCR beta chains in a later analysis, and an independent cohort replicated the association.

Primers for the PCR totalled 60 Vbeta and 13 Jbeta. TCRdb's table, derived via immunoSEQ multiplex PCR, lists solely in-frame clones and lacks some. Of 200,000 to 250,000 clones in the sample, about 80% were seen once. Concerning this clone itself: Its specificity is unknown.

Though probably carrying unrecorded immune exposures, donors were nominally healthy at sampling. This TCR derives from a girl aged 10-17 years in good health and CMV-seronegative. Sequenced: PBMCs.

The DNA for the CDR3 is TGTGCCAGCAGTCCTATGAATAATTCACCCCTCCACTTT. Translating gives CASSPMNNSPLHF. The chain links TRBV28 to TRBJ1-6; unclear D gene. CDR1 MDHEN and CDR2 SYDVKM come from the germline V gene. The CDR3 is 13 residues long. V lost 5 bases and J lost 5, with 7 bases in between.